The 6 T cell receptor beta chains in this list originate from one sample, sequenced in a study of blood T cell repertoires in COVID-19. Sequencing was performed with immunoSEQ multiplex PCR; in TCRdb, only in-frame clones are kept and a portion is missing. The sample lists some 110,000 clones; about 83% were seen once. The sequencing input was peripheral blood. Receptors were obtained from a man between 70 and 80 years old with acute or convalescent COVID-19.

The J gene is TRBJ2-4, the V gene TRBV7-2, with 13 bases that match TRBD2. CDR1 and CDR2 (germline): SGHTA, FQGNSA. J was trimmed by 3 bases and V by 0 bases; bases with no gene match: 11. The CDR3 has 20 residues. The CDR3 nucleotides are TGTGCCAGCAGCTTAGCCCTGGGACTAGCGGGGACCCCCCTCAAAAACATTCAGTACTTC. This gives the protein CASSLALGLAGTPLKNIQYF.

V usage is TRBV3-1 (or the pseudogene TRBV3-2) and J usage is TRBJ2-5; TRBD2 is a possible D gene (6 bases). The ends were cut back, 0 bases at V and 5 bases at J, with 16 bases in the middle. This CDR3 has 16 amino acids. Per the germline V gene, CDR1 is LGHDT and CDR2 is YNNKEL (reference sequence). CDR3 nucleotide sequence: TGTGCCAGCAGCCAAGATCAGTGGGCAGGGAGGGAGACCCAGTACTTC. It codes for CASSQDQWAGRETQYF.

V and J are TRBV18 and TRBJ1-5; D may be TRBD1 (5 bases). The germline CDR1 and CDR2 sequences are KGHSH and LQKENI. The V gene lost 2 bases and the J gene lost 3 bases, with 23 bases spanning the gap. The CDR3 extends over 19 amino acids. For the CDR3, the DNA is TGTGCCAGCTCACCAATACAAATCACCGGGACTGCTATCAATCAGCCCCAGCATTTT. The encoded protein is CASSPIQITGTAINQPQHF.

The chain combines TRBV2 with TRBJ2-1; D is uncertain. CDR1 is SNHLY and CDR2 is FYNNEI in the germline V gene. Trimming stripped 7 bases from V and 2 bases from J, with 15 bases between. The CDR3 extends over 15 amino acids. The CDR3 loop is CASIYRSAAYNEQFF. DNA of the CDR3: TGTGCCAGCATCTATCGGAGCGCCGCCTACAATGAGCAGTTCTTC.

This sequence joins TRBV7-9 and TRBJ1-5; 8 bases align to TRBD1. Germline CDR1 and CDR2: SEHNR and FQNEAQ (reference sequence). V trimming: 4 bases; J trimming: 4 bases; junction bases outside the gene matches: 3. CDR3 length equals 14 residues. This chain's CDR3 is CASSYGQGNQPQHF. CDR3 nucleotides: TGTGCCAGCAGCTACGGACAGGGAAATCAGCCCCAGCATTTT.

The chain carries TRBV2 and TRBJ2-2, with TRBD2 matching 9 bases. This CDR3 is 18 amino acids long. CDR1 is SNHLY, CDR2 FYNNEI, per germline. V lost 4 bases to trimming and J lost 5 bases; unmatched junction nucleotides: 14. The CDR3 loop reads CASSVGGSGGVWTGELFF. The CDR3 DNA follows: TGTGCCAGCAGTGTGGGGGGTAGCGGGGGTGTGTGGACCGGGGAGCTGTTTTTT.